What follows are 10 T cell receptor beta chains derived from one specimen sequenced in a study of blood T cell repertoires in COVID-19. Assay: immunoSEQ multiplex PCR; the TCRdb copy retains only in-frame clones and omits some. The sample has 50,000 to 75,000 clones, around 82% seen once. The source material was peripheral blood. The receptor source for this set is an elderly man with active or convalescent COVID-19.

The genes are TRBV16 and TRBJ1-5, with D unclear. Germline assignment: CDR1 KGHSY and CDR2 FQNENV. V lost 6 bases and J 0 bases, leaving 9 bases between the germline ends. The CDR3 consists of 14 residues. CDR3 DNA sequence: TGTGCCAGCAGTTCAGCGTATAGCAATCAGCCCCAGCATTTT. Its protein is CASSSAYSNQPQHF. The variable domain in full, with the rest retrieved from reference TRBV16 and TRBJ1-5, is GEEVAQTPKHLVRGEGQKAKLYCAPIKGHSYVFWYQQVLKNEFKFLISFQNENVFDETGMPKERFSAKCLPNSPCSLEIQATKLEDSAVYFCASSSAYSNQPQHFGDGTRLSIL.

The genes are TRBV19 and TRBJ2-5; 13 nucleotides align to TRBD2. Germline V gives CDR1 LNHDA, CDR2 SQIVND (reference sequence). The ends lost 5 bases at V and 5 bases at J; junction bases unmatched: 14. The CDR3 totals 18 residues. This CDR3 reads CASSSLLAGGRTGETQYF. The CDR3 nucleotides read TGTGCCAGTAGTTCCCTACTAGCGGGGGGGCGGACGGGTGAGACCCAGTACTTC.

The rearrangement joins TRBV19 to TRBJ1-1, with TRBD1 matching over 9 bases. Germline V gene lookup returns CDR1 LNHDA and CDR2 SQIVND (reference sequence). This CDR3 comprises 18 residues. J gave up 4 bases and V 10 bases, and 22 bases lay outside the gene matches. The CDR3 nucleotides are TGTGCCACCAAGGCGTTTCATACAGGGGGCAAGAGGAGCACTGAAGCTTTCTTT. As protein: CATKAFHTGGKRSTEAFF.

V gene TRBV11-2 combines with J gene TRBJ2-3; TRBD1 matches at 12 bases. Germline V gene data show CDR1 as SGHAT and CDR2 as FQNNGV. The V gene end was trimmed by 5 bases and the J gene end by 1 base; junction bases not matched to a gene: 4. This CDR3 region has 16 residues. The CDR3 DNA is TGTGCCAGCAGCCCGGGACAGGGGGCGGGCACAGATACGCAGTATTTT. As protein: CASSPGQGAGTDTQYF.

The genes are TRBV7-2 and TRBJ2-3, with 12 bases matching TRBD2. Unmatched junction bases numbered 9, after V lost 4 bases and J lost 1 base. CDR3 length equals 18 residues. The germline gives CDR1 SGHTA, CDR2 FQGNSA. Written as DNA, the CDR3 is TGTGCCAGCAGCTCTCGACTAGCGGGAGTTGTTGGCACAGATACGCAGTATTTT. This gives the protein CASSSRLAGVVGTDTQYF.

The V call is TRBV28, the J call TRBJ2-7; 7 bases match TRBD1. The CDR3 extends over 14 amino acids. V lost 3 bases to trimming and J lost 3 bases; unmatched junction nucleotides: 5. Looked up from germline, CDR1 is MDHEN and CDR2 is SYDVKM. This CDR3 is CASSFGGQLYEQYF. DNA of the CDR3: TGTGCCAGCAGTTTTGGGGGACAGCTCTACGAGCAGTACTTC.

The chain links TRBV7-2 to TRBJ2-3; no clear D. Between the trimmed V and J ends, which lost 3 bases and 1 base, there was a span of 8 bases. The CDR3 is 14 amino acids. Germline CDR1 SGHTA, CDR2 FQGNSA. The CDR3 loop reads CASSLERGTDTQYF. The CDR3 DNA follows: TGTGCCAGCAGCTTGGAACGGGGCACAGATACGCAGTATTTT.

This clone was counted once. J is TRBJ1-2 and V is TRBV5-4; D is unclear. The CDR3 has 16 amino acids. Germline V gene sequence: CDR1 SGHNT, CDR2 YYREEE (reference sequence). V was clipped by 0 bases and J by 3 bases, with 15 bases between them. The CDR3 here is CASSLGSAGGHYGYTF. DNA of the CDR3: TGTGCCAGCAGCTTGGGGTCGGCGGGAGGGCACTATGGCTACACCTTC.

With regard to this clone: Other DNA sequences in the same sample also yield this CDR3. The DNA of the CDR3 is TGTGCCAGCAGCTTATCTGGACAGGGCTACGAGCAGTACTTC. It is translated as CASSLSGQGYEQYF. The V call is TRBV7-8, the J call TRBJ2-7; 8 nucleotides line up with TRBD1. This CDR3 region has 14 residues. V shed 2 bases and J 3 bases; nucleotides not matched to a gene: 3. CDR1 and CDR2 from the germline V gene are SGHVS and FQNEAQ.

This rearrangement joins TRBV10-1 to TRBJ1-2; D unresolved. V dropped 3 bases and J dropped 5 bases, with 10 bases sitting between them. Germline CDR1 is WNHNN and CDR2 is SYGVQD (reference sequence). This CDR3 contains 13 residues. CDR3 region: CASSDSTEYGYTF. The CDR3 coding sequence is TGCGCCAGCAGTGATTCCACCGAGTATGGCTACACCTTC.